These T cell receptor beta chains were read from a single sample in a study of blood T cell repertoires in COVID-19. Profiled with immunoSEQ multiplex PCR; TCRdb holds only in-frame clones, not every one. Among 160,000 or so clones listed, 79% were seen once. The sample was peripheral blood. The source is a woman aged 55 to 70 with COVID-19, enrolled during active disease. CDR3s include the opening cysteine and the closing phenylalanine or tryptophan. A D gene is named only where the DNA matches it firmly. Only some rows state a clone size, as once, few, many or a class for expanded clones.

j_call v_call d_call clone_size cdr3_length cdr3_aa cdr3_nt
TRBJ2-1 TRBV5-8 NA NA 16 CASSFLGDRYYNEQFF TGTGCCAGCAGCTTTTTGGGCGACAGATACTACAATGAGCAGTTCTTC
TRBJ2-7 TRBV10-2 TRBD2 once 13 CASTLAVSYEQYF TGCGCCAGCACACTAGCGGTCTCCTACGAGCAGTACTTC
TRBJ2-2 TRBV27 NA NA 14 CASSWRGNTGELFF TGTGCCAGCAGCTGGAGGGGGAACACCGGGGAGCTGTTTTTT
TRBJ1-2 TRBV5-1 NA NA 14 CASGTQQGPYGYTF TGCGCCAGCGGGACCCAACAGGGTCCCTATGGCTACACCTTC
TRBJ2-7 TRBV27 NA NA 16 CASSLYGGTAGYEQYF TGTGCCAGCAGTCTATACGGAGGGACAGCAGGCTACGAGCAGTACTTC
TRBJ1-2 TRBV25-1 TRBD1 few 14 CASSERGPNYGYTF TGTGCCAGCAGTGAAAGGGGGCCTAACTATGGCTACACCTTC
TRBJ1-3 TRBV5-6 NA NA 17 CVSSLRIGPSSGNTIYF TGTGTCAGCAGCTTGAGGATTGGGCCGAGCTCTGGAAACACCATATATTTT
TRBJ1-1 TRBV29-1 TRBD1 NA 12 CSVSGTGNEAFF TGCAGCGTCTCCGGGACAGGGAATGAAGCTTTCTTT
TRBJ2-7 TRBV6-2/TRBV6-3 NA NA 11 CASSPLYEQYF TGTGCCAGCAGCCCCCTCTACGAGCAGTACTTC
TRBJ1-2 TRBV5-6 NA NA 13 CASSLDRGYGYTF TGTGCCAGCAGCTTAGATAGGGGCTATGGCTACACCTTC
TRBJ2-2 TRBV15 TRBD1 NA 16 CATSRPRQGNTGELFF TGTGCCACCAGCAGACCCCGACAGGGTAACACCGGGGAGCTGTTTTTT
TRBJ2-3 TRBV5-1 NA NA 15 CASSLGGASTDTQYF TGCGCCAGCTCTTTAGGCGGCGCGAGCACAGATACGCAGTATTTT
TRBJ2-1 TRBV5-4 NA few 14 CASSPDRSYNEQFF TGTGCCAGCAGCCCAGACAGATCCTACAATGAGCAGTTCTTC
TRBJ2-1 TRBV6-2/TRBV6-3 TRBD2 NA 19 CASSSPTSGSFLLYNEQFF TGTGCCAGCAGTTCTCCTACTAGCGGGAGTTTCTTGCTGTACAATGAGCAGTTCTTC
TRBJ1-6 TRBV6-6 NA NA 15 CASSPLGHLNSPLHF TGTGCCAGCAGCCCATTAGGACACCTTAATTCACCCCTCCACTTT
TRBJ1-5 TRBV19 TRBD1 few 15 CASSRGQGAYQPQHF TGTGCCAGTAGTCGGGGACAGGGGGCTTATCAGCCCCAGCATTTT
TRBJ2-7 TRBV18 NA NA 20 CASSQLSPPVNQALTYEQYF TGTGCCAGCTCACAACTAAGCCCACCGGTAAACCAAGCTTTAACCTACGAGCAGTACTTC
TRBJ2-2 TRBV19 TRBD1 NA 16 CASTQGQGVIGRELFF TGTGCCAGTACCCAAGGACAGGGAGTAATTGGTAGGGAGCTGTTTTTT
TRBJ2-1 TRBV15 TRBD1 once 16 CATSRDPRDRAVEQFF TGTGCCACCAGCAGAGATCCTAGGGACAGGGCCGTTGAGCAGTTCTTC
TRBJ1-2 TRBV25-1 NA NA 17 CASSRSDLLTTNYGYTF TGTGCCAGCAGTCGGTCAGACTTACTAACGACTAACTATGGCTACACCTTC
TRBJ2-3 TRBV29-1 NA NA 15 CSVEEGGESTDTQYF TGCAGCGTTGAAGAGGGCGGGGAGAGCACAGATACGCAGTATTTT
TRBJ2-3 TRBV19 NA NA 14 CATEGPATGDTQYF TGTGCCACCGAAGGGCCCGCCACAGGAGATACGCAGTATTTT
TRBJ2-3 TRBV5-1 TRBD1 NA 14 CASSLATGADTQYF TGCGCCAGCAGCTTGGCCACAGGGGCAGATACGCAGTATTTT
TRBJ2-3 TRBV11-2 NA NA 13 CASSFPSTDTQYF TGTGCCAGCAGCTTCCCAAGCACAGATACGCAGTATTTT
TRBJ2-1 TRBV21-1 NA NA 19 CASSNAVASGSRGYNEQFF NA
TRBJ2-1 TRBV11-3 TRBD2 NA 14 CASSFSGGYNEQFF TGTGCCAGCAGCTTTTCGGGGGGCTACAATGAGCAGTTCTTC
TRBJ1-2 TRBV6-5 TRBD1 NA 13 CASTVGRGEGYTF TGTGCCAGCACCGTCGGCAGGGGGGAAGGCTACACCTTC
TRBJ2-1 TRBV5-1 TRBD1 NA 12 CASSRTGNEQFF TGCGCCAGCAGCCGGACAGGGAATGAGCAGTTCTTC
TRBJ1-5 TRBV5-8 NA NA 13 CASSFGRDQPQHF TGTGCCAGCAGCTTTGGCAGGGATCAGCCCCAGCATTTT
TRBJ2-2 TRBV5-1 NA NA 15 CASSSRSGDTGELFF TGCGCCAGCAGCTCACGTTCAGGGGACACCGGGGAGCTGTTTTTT
TRBJ2-3 TRBV12-5 TRBD1 few 15 CASGLGDRGHDTQYF TGTGCTAGTGGTTTGGGGGACAGGGGGCACGATACGCAGTATTTT
TRBJ1-2 TRBV28 TRBD1 NA 14 CASSSEGAHYGYTF TGTGCCAGCAGTTCAGAGGGGGCCCACTATGGCTACACCTTC
TRBJ2-3 TRBV5-1 NA NA 12 CASSIATDTQYF TGCGCCAGCAGCATAGCAACAGATACGCAGTATTTT
TRBJ1-3 TRBV6-2/TRBV6-3 NA few 17 CASSLAGVVRSGNTIYF TGTGCCAGCAGTTTGGCGGGGGTGGTGCGTTCTGGAAACACCATATATTTT
TRBJ2-7 TRBV5-1 TRBD2 NA 14 CASSPGGGSYEQYF TGCGCCAGCAGCCCCGGCGGGGGTTCCTACGAGCAGTACTTC
TRBJ2-1 TRBV5-1 TRBD1 NA 15 CASSLDRVAYNEQFF TGCGCCAGCAGCTTAGACAGGGTTGCCTACAATGAGCAGTTCTTC
TRBJ2-2 TRBV4-3 NA once 14 CASRLRRATGELFF TGCGCCAGCAGACTTCGCAGGGCCACCGGGGAGCTGTTTTTT
TRBJ2-4 TRBV29-1 NA once 14 CSVAWAAGGNIQYF TGCAGCGTTGCTTGGGCAGCTGGAGGAAACATTCAGTACTTC
TRBJ2-1 TRBV3-1/TRBV3-2 TRBD2 NA 16 CASSPMSGGAHNEQFF TGTGCCAGCAGCCCCATGAGCGGGGGGGCCCACAATGAGCAGTTCTTC
TRBJ2-5 TRBV9 NA NA 13 CASSVGHRETQYF TGTGCCAGCAGCGTTGGACACCGAGAGACCCAGTACTTC
TRBJ1-1 TRBV9 NA once 15 CATPTRGQLNTEAFF TGTGCCACCCCAACCAGAGGGCAGTTGAACACTGAAGCTTTCTTT
TRBJ1-2 TRBV10-3 NA NA 14 CAISEILVGGGYTF TGTGCCATCAGTGAGATTCTCGTAGGGGGTGGCTACACCTTC
TRBJ1-2 TRBV30 NA NA 12 CAWEPGSYGYTF TGTGCCTGGGAACCAGGAAGCTATGGCTACACCTTC
TRBJ2-3 TRBV6-1 TRBD2 NA 15 CASSSPAGTTDTQYF TGTGCCAGCAGTTCCCCAGCGGGAACCACAGATACGCAGTATTTT
TRBJ2-3 TRBV7-3 NA NA 14 CASSANRGTDTQYF TGTGCCAGCAGCGCGAACAGGGGCACAGATACGCAGTATTTT
TRBJ1-3 TRBV7-2 NA NA 15 CASSFWASSGNTIYF TGTGCCAGCAGCTTTTGGGCCAGCTCTGGAAACACCATATATTTT
TRBJ1-5 TRBV10-3 NA NA 14 CANGGAGGGQPQHF TGTGCCAACGGTGGCGCGGGGGGCGGCCAGCCCCAGCATTTT
TRBJ2-3 TRBV24-1 NA NA 13 CATSDFPRDTQYF TGTGCCACCAGTGATTTTCCCCGGGATACGCAGTATTTT
TRBJ1-6 TRBV27 TRBD1 NA 15 CASSPWETGNSPLHF TGTGCCAGCAGCCCCTGGGAGACAGGGAATTCACCCCTCCACTTT
TRBJ2-5 TRBV7-2 NA NA 13 CASSPVRQETQYF TGTGCCAGCAGCCCCGTCCGCCAAGAGACCCAGTACTTC
TRBJ1-1 TRBV11-2 TRBD1 few 16 CASSNTGTDMNTEAFF TGTGCCAGCAGCAACACCGGGACAGACATGAACACTGAAGCTTTCTTT
TRBJ1-4 TRBV5-1 NA NA 15 CASSPSGSTNEKLFF TGCGCCAGCAGCCCCTCAGGGTCAACTAATGAAAAACTGTTTTTT
TRBJ2-2 TRBV9 TRBD1 few 15 CASSVRDRASGELFF TGTGCCAGCAGCGTCCGGGACAGGGCGTCCGGGGAGCTGTTTTTT
TRBJ2-4 TRBV2 TRBD2 NA 17 CASSPLAGYRGKNIQYF TGTGCCAGCAGCCCTCTAGCGGGGTATAGAGGCAAAAACATTCAGTACTTC